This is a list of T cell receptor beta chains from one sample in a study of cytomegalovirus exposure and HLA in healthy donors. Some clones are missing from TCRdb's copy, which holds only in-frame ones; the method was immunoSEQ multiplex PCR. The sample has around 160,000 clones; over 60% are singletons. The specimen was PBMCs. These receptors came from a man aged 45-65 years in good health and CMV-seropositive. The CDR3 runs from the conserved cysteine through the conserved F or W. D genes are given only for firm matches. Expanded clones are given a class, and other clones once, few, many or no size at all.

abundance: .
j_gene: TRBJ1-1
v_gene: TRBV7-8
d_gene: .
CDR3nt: TGTGCCAGCAACCCCTTGGGGGGGACTGAAGCTTTCTTT
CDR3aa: CASNPLGGTEAFF

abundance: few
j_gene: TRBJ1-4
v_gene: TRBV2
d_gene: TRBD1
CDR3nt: TGTGCCAGCCTCCAGGGGGCATACGATGAAAAACTGTTTTTT
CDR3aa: CASLQGAYDEKLFF

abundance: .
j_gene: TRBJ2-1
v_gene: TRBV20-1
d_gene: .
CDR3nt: TGCAGTGGTAAACTCGGGTTCTTC
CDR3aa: CSGKLGFF

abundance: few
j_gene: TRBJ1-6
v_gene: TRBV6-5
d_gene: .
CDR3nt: TGTGCCAGCAGTTACTCGATCAGTTCACCCCTCCACTTT
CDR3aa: CASSYSISSPLHF

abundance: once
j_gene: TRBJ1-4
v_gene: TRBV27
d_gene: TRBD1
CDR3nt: TGTGCCAGCAGGACGACAGGGGCGAAGGATGAAAAACTGTTTTTT
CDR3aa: CASRTTGAKDEKLFF

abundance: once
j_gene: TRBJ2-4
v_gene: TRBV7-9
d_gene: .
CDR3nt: TGTGCCAGCAGCTTACGGACAAAACAGGGTCTGAACATTCAGTACTTC
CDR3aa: CASSLRTKQGLNIQYF

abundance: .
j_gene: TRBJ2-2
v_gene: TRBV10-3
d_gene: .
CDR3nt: TGTGCCATCAGTGGCTCGACAGGGAACACCGGGGAGCTGTTTTTT
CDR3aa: CAISGSTGNTGELFF

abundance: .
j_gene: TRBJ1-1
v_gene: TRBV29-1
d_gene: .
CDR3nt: TGCAGCGCTACCCGAATTGTCGGGGCGGGAGTAGCTTTCTTT
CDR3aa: CSATRIVGAGVAFF

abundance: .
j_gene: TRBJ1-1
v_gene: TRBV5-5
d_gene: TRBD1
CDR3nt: TGTGCCAGCAGCTTTGGACAGGGCTTGAGGGGCACTGAAGCTTTCTTT
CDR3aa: CASSFGQGLRGTEAFF

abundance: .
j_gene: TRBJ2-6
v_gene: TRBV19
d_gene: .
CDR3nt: TGTGCCAGTAGTATAGAGGAGGGATCCGGGGCCAACGTCCTGACTTTC
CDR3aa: CASSIEEGSGANVLTF